Below are 4 T cell receptor beta chains sequenced from a single sample in a study of control samples from healthy donors and cancer patients. The assay was immunoSEQ multiplex PCR, and TCRdb's table has in-frame clones only and misses some. The sample lists 150,000 to 180,000 clones; over 90% were seen once. Material for sequencing was blood. The receptors shown here come from a man aged 45-60 years in good health.

The J gene is TRBJ2-7, the V gene TRBV5-4, with 10 positions matching TRBD2. There are 15 residues in the CDR3. Trimming removed 0 bases from V and 6 bases from J; junction bases left unmatched: 6. The germline CDR1 and CDR2 sequences are SGHNT and YYREEE (reference sequence). The CDR3 DNA reads TGTGCCAGCAGCTTGGGTGGGACTAGCGCAACCGAGCAGTACTTC. As protein: CASSLGGTSATEQYF.

CDR3 residues: CASSLGGRTYSNQPQHF. CDR3 coding DNA: TGTGCCAGCAGCCTTGGAGGCAGGACTTATAGCAATCAGCCCCAGCATTTT. V usage is TRBV7-2 and J usage is TRBJ1-5; D is ambiguous. The CDR3 totals 17 residues. CDR1 and CDR2 (germline): SGHTA, FQGNSA. The V end lost 5 bases, the J end lost 0 bases, and 17 bases lay between the germline ends.

The chain uses TRBV19 and TRBJ2-5; D might be TRBD1 (7 bases). V lost 4 bases and J lost 5, with 14 bases in between. Germline assignment: CDR1 LNHDA and CDR2 SQIVND (reference sequence). The CDR3 is made up of 14 amino acids. For the CDR3, the DNA is TGTGCCAGTAGTAACAGGGGAGGCGGGGAGACCCAGTACTTC. This codes for CASSNRGGGETQYF.

J is TRBJ2-7 and V is TRBV5-1, with 10 bases identical to TRBD1. J lost 5 bases, V lost 5 bases, and 13 bases had no gene match. The CDR3 consists of 16 residues. The V gene's germline CDR1 is SGHRS and CDR2 YFSETQ. For the CDR3, the DNA is TGCGCCAGCAGAGAAACCTACGGGACAGGGGTCGACGAGCAGTACTTC. As protein: CASRETYGTGVDEQYF.